Following are 14 T cell receptor beta chains from one sample sequenced in a study of cytomegalovirus exposure and HLA in healthy donors. The PCR used 60 Vbeta and 13 Jbeta primers. Only in-frame clones appear in the TCRdb table, and some are missing; sequencing was by immunoSEQ multiplex PCR. Altogether around 150,000 clones are present, about three quarters being singletons, with the ten largest covering 0.85% to 1%. Sequencing input: PBMCs. These receptors came from a woman in her forties or fifties in good health and CMV-seropositive.

The rearrangement links TRBV5-1 to TRBJ2-5; D not resolved. There are 12 residues in the CDR3. Between the trimmed V and J ends, which lost 4 bases and 0 bases, there was a span of 4 bases. Germline V gives CDR1 SGHRS, CDR2 YFSETQ. CDR3 sequence (DNA): TGCGCCAGCAGCCAAAACCAAGAGACCCAGTACTTC. The encoded protein is CASSQNQETQYF.

The DNA for the CDR3 is TGCAGCGTTGCAGGGGGGAACCCCTACGAGCAGTACTTC. Residues: CSVAGGNPYEQYF. V gene TRBV29-1 combines with J gene TRBJ2-7; perhaps TRBD1 as D (7 bases). This CDR3 has 13 residues. Germline loops: CDR1 SQVTM, CDR2 ANQGSEA. Trimming took off 4 bases at V and 2 bases at J, with 12 bases between the two ends.

V is TRBV29-1 and J is TRBJ2-1, with TRBD2 matching 8 bases. Germline CDR1 is SQVTM and CDR2 is ANQGSEA. CDR3 size: 14 residues. V gave up 6 bases and J gave up 6 bases; unmatched junction bases: 10. The CDR3 sequence: CSVGEGLVPNEQFF. CDR3 DNA sequence: TGCAGCGTGGGGGAGGGACTAGTACCCAATGAGCAGTTCTTC.

This clone was picked up a small number of times. This rearrangement joins TRBV7-8 to TRBJ1-6; no definite D call. The CDR3 spans 15 residues. Germline loops: CDR1 SGHVS, CDR2 FQNEAQ. V lost 1 base and J 9 bases, leaving 13 bases between the germline ends. CDR3 residues: CASSLEQDRVSPLHF. For the CDR3, the DNA is TGTGCCAGCAGCTTAGAGCAGGATAGAGTTTCACCCCTCCACTTT.

This chain uses TRBV7-9 with TRBJ2-5; 8 bases align to TRBD1. Looked up from germline, CDR1 is SEHNR and CDR2 is FQNEAQ (reference sequence). The V segment lost 5 bases and the J segment 5 bases; nucleotides outside the gene matches: 7. CDR3 length: 14 amino acids. In DNA form, the CDR3 reads TGTGCCAGCAGCCCGTCCAGGGGGCAGGAGACCCAGTACTTC. It is translated as CASSPSRGQETQYF.

The CDR3 DNA reads as TGTGCCAGCACCATGGACAGGATGAACACTGAAGCTTTCTTT. Its protein product is CASTMDRMNTEAFF. The chain combines TRBV2 with TRBJ1-1; 7 bases map to TRBD1. The trim removed 7 bases at V and 0 bases at J, leaving 5 bases unmatched. In germline, CDR1 is SNHLY, CDR2 FYNNEI. The CDR3 is 14 amino acids.

As DNA, the CDR3 is TGTGCCAGCAGTCCTGACTACGGCCGGTACAATGAGCAGTTCTTC. Encoded protein: CASSPDYGRYNEQFF. V is TRBV28 and J is TRBJ2-1, with D possibly matching TRBD2 (5 bases). The CDR3 has 15 residues. Germline V gene lookup returns CDR1 MDHEN and CDR2 SYDVKM. Trimming removed 5 bases from V and 4 bases from J, with 15 bases in between.

CDR3 nucleotides: TGTGCCAGCAGTTTCGGGGGGGGAGTGACTGAAGCTTTCTTT. Its protein is CASSFGGGVTEAFF. The chain recombines TRBV27 with TRBJ1-1; tentatively, D is TRBD1 (5 bases). Looked up from germline, CDR1 is MNHEY and CDR2 is SMNVEV (reference sequence). The CDR3 sequence is 14 residues long. V was pared by 3 bases and J by 5 bases, with 13 bases between.

This chain links TRBV7-8 with TRBJ2-3; 9 bases are shared with TRBD2. The germline V gene has CDR1 SGHVS and CDR2 FQNEAQ. V dropped 3 bases and J dropped 6; count of bases not matched to a gene: 10. The CDR3 runs 16 residues. The CDR3 sequence: CASSFLSGRPGDTQYF. The CDR3 DNA sequence: TGTGCCAGCAGCTTCCTGAGCGGGAGGCCGGGGGATACGCAGTATTTT.

The chain combines TRBV29-1 with TRBJ2-7; 9 positions agree with TRBD1. The CDR3 has 15 amino acids. Germline CDR1 SQVTM, CDR2 ANQGSEA. Losses at the gene ends were 0 bases for V and 5 bases for J; bases not matched to a gene: 8. DNA of the CDR3: TGCAGCGTTGAAGATCCAGGGACAGGGCACGACGAGCAGTACTTC. It yields the protein CSVEDPGTGHDEQYF.

The chain uses TRBV30 and TRBJ1-1; 7 nucleotides match TRBD1. V dropped 5 bases and J dropped 1; count of bases not matched to a gene: 4. Germline CDR1 and CDR2: GTSNPN and SVGIG (reference sequence). CDR3 length equals 13 residues. Here the CDR3 DNA reads TGTGCCTGGGCAGGACAGGCGAACACTGAAGCTTTCTTT. Protein: CAWAGQANTEAFF.

V usage is TRBV2 and J usage is TRBJ2-7, with 11 positions matching TRBD2. CDR1 is SNHLY, CDR2 FYNNEI, per germline. CDR3 length equals 18 residues. V gave up 4 bases and J gave up 2 bases; unmatched junction bases: 13. CDR3 residues: CASSARWSSGRITYEQYF. The DNA of the CDR3 is TGTGCCAGCAGTGCCCGGTGGTCTAGCGGGAGGATCACCTACGAGCAGTACTTC.

The genes are TRBV2 and TRBJ1-1; 10 nucleotides agree with TRBD1. From germline, CDR1 is SNHLY and CDR2 FYNNEI. V shed 6 bases and J 4 bases; nucleotides not matched to a gene: 17. There are 18 residues in the CDR3. The CDR3 here is CASRAPRDRGKWSTEAFF. CDR3 coding DNA: TGTGCCAGCAGGGCTCCCCGGGACAGGGGTAAGTGGAGCACTGAAGCTTTCTTT.

This sequence joins TRBV19 and TRBJ1-2; unclear D gene. The CDR3 has 17 residues. Trimming shortened V by 5 bases and J by 4 bases, and 23 bases separated the two germline ends. The germline gives CDR1 LNHDA, CDR2 SQIVND (reference sequence). CDR3 amino acids: CASSYSGQQLRVYGYTF. The CDR3 coding sequence is TGTGCCAGTAGTTATAGCGGGCAGCAACTCCGCGTCTATGGCTACACCTTC.